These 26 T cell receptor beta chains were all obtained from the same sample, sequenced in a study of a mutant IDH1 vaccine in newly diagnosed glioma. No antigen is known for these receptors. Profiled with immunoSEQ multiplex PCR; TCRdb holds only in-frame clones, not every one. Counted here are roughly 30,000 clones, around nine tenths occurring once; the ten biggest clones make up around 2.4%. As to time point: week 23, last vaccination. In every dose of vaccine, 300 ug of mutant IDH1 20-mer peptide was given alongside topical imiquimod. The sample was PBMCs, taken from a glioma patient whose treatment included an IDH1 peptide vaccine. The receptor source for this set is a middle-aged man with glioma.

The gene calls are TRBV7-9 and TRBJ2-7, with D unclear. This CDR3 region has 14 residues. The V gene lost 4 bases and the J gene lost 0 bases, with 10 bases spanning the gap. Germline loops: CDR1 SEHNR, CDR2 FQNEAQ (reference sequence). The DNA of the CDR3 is TGTGCCAGCAGCTCGCCCTCTGGCTCCTACGAGCAGTACTTC. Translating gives CASSSPSGSYEQYF. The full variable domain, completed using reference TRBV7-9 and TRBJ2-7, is DTGVSQNPRHKITKRGQNVTFRCDPISEHNRLYWYRQTLGQGPEFLTYFQNEAQLEKSRLLSDRFSAERPKGSFSTLEIQRTEQGDSAMYLCASSSPSGSYEQYFGPGTRLTVT.

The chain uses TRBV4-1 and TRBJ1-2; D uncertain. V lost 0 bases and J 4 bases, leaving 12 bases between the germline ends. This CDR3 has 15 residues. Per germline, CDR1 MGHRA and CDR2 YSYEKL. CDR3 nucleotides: TGCGCCAGCAGCCAAGAAGGCTCTTCCCCCTATGGCTACACCTTC. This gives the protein CASSQEGSSPYGYTF.

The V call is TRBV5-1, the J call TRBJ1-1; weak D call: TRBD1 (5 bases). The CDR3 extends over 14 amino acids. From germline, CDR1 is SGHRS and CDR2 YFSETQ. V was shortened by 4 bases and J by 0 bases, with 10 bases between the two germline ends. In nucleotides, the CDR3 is TGCGCCAGCAGCGTCATGGGGGTGAACACTGAAGCTTTCTTT. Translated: CASSVMGVNTEAFF.

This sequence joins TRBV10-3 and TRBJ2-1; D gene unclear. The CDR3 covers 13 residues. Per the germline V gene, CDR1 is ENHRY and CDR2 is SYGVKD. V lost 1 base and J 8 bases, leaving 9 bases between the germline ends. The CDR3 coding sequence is TGTGCCATCAGTGAGTTCAATAGCTATGAGCAGTTCTTC. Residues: CAISEFNSYEQFF.

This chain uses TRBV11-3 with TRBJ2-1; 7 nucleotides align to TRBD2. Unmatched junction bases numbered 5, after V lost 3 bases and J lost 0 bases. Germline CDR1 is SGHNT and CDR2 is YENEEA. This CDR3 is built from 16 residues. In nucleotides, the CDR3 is TGTGCCAGCAGCTTTAGCGGGTACGCCTCCTACAATGAGCAGTTCTTC. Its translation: CASSFSGYASYNEQFF.

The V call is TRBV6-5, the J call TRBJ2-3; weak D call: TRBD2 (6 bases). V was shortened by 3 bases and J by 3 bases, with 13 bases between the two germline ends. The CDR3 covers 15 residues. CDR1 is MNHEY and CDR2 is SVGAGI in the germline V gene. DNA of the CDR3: TGTGCCAGCAGTTATGGGACGGGAGAGACAGATACGCAGTATTTT. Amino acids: CASSYGTGETDTQYF.

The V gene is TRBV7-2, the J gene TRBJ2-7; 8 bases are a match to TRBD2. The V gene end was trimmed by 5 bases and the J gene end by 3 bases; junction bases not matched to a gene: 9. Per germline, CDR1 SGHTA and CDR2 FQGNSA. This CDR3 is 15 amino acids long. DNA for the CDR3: TGTGCCAGCAGCCAACGCAGCGGGGGACACTACGAGCAGTACTTC. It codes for CASSQRSGGHYEQYF.

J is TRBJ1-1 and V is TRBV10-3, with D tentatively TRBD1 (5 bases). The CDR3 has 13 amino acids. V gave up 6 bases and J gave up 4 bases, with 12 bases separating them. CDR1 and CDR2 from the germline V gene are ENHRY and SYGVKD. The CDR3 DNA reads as TGTGCCATCAGGGGGGAGGGGTCCACTGAAGCTTTCTTT. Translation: CAIRGEGSTEAFF.

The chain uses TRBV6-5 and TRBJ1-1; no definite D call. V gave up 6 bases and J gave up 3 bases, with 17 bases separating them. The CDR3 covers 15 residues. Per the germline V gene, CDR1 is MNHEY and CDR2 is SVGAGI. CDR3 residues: CASSRRRVRDTEAFF. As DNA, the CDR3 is TGTGCCAGCAGCCGCCGGAGGGTACGGGACACTGAAGCTTTCTTT.

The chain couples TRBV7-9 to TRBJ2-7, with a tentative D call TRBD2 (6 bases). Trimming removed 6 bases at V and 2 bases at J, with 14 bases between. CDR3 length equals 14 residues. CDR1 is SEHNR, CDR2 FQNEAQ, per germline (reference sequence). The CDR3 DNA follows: TGTGCCAGCAGGTTTGCGGGATCTCCCTACGAGCAGTACTTC. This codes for CASRFAGSPYEQYF. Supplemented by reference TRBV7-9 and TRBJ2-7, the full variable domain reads DTGVSQNPRHKITKRGQNVTFRCDPISEHNRLYWYRQTLGQGPEFLTYFQNEAQLEKSRLLSDRFSAERPKGSFSTLEIQRTEQGDSAMYLCASRFAGSPYEQYFGPGTRLTVT.

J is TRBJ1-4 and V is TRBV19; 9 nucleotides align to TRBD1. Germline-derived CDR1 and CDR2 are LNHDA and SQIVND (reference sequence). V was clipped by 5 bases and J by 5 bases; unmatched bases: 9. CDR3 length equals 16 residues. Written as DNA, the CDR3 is TGTGCCAGTAGTCCCGGACAGGGGCTTCAAAATGAAAAACTGTTTTTT. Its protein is CASSPGQGLQNEKLFF.

The CDR3 coding sequence is TGTGCCAGCAGCCCCATGGGACAGGGGAACACTGAAGCTTTCTTT. It translates to CASSPMGQGNTEAFF. The rearrangement uses TRBV27 and TRBJ1-1, with 9 bases fitting TRBD1. Losses at the gene ends were 6 bases for V and 1 base for J; bases not matched to a gene: 6. The CDR3 length is 15 residues. CDR1 and CDR2 from the germline V gene are MNHEY and SMNVEV (reference sequence).

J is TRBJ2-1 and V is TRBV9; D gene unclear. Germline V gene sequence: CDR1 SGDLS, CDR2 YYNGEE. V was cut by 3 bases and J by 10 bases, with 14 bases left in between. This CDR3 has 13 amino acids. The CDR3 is CASSALLMGEQFF. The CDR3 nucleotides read TGTGCCAGCAGCGCCCTTCTGATGGGGGAGCAGTTCTTC.

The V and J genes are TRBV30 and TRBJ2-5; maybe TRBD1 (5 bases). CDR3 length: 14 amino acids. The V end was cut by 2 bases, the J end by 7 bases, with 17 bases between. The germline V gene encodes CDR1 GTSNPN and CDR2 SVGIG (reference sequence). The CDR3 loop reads CAWSTSPLQGTQYF. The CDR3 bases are TGTGCCTGGAGTACGTCCCCGTTGCAGGGGACCCAGTACTTC.

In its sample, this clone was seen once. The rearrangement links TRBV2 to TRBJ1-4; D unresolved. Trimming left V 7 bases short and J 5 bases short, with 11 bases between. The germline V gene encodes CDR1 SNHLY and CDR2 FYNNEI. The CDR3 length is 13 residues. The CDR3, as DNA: TGTGCCAGCACTCGCAGGTTAAATGAAAAACTGTTTTTT. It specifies CASTRRLNEKLFF.

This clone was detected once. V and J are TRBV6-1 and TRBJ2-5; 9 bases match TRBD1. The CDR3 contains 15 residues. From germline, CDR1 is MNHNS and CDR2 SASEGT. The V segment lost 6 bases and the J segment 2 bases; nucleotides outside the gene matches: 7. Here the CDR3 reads CASRNRDRAQETQYF. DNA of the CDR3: TGTGCCAGCAGAAACCGGGACAGGGCACAAGAGACCCAGTACTTC.

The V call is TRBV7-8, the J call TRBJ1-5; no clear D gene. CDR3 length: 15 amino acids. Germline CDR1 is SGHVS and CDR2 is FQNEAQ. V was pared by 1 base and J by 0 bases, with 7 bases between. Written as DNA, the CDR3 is TGTGCCAGCAGCTTAGATCCAGATAGCAATCAGCCCCAGCATTTT. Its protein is CASSLDPDSNQPQHF. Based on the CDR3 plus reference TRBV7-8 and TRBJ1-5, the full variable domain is GAGVSQSPRYKVAKRGQDVALRCDPISGHVSLFWYQQALGQGPEFLTYFQNEAQLDKSGLPSDRFFAERPEGSVSTLKIQRTQQEDSAVYLCASSLDPDSNQPQHFGDGTRLSIL.

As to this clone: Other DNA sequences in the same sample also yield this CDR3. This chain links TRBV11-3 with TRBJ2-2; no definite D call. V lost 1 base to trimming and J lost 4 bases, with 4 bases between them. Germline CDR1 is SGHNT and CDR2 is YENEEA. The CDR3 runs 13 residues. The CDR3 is CASSLVGTGELFF. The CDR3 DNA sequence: TGTGCCAGCAGCTTAGTGGGCACCGGGGAGCTGTTTTTT.

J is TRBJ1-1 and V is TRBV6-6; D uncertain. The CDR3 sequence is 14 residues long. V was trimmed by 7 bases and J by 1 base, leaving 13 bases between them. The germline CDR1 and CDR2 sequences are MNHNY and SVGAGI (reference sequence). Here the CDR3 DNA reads TGTGCCAGCAACAAGTCACCCTCGAACACTGAAGCTTTCTTT. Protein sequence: CASNKSPSNTEAFF.

CDR3 loop: CASSQGGGSGRLEQYF. CDR3 DNA sequence: TGCGCCAGCAGCCAAGGAGGTGGTAGCGGGAGGCTCGAGCAGTACTTC. The chain has TRBV4-1 and TRBJ2-7; 10 nucleotides match TRBD2. V shed 1 base, J shed 6 bases, and the junction held 9 bases outside the gene matches. The CDR3 contains 16 residues. Per the germline V gene, CDR1 is MGHRA and CDR2 is YSYEKL.

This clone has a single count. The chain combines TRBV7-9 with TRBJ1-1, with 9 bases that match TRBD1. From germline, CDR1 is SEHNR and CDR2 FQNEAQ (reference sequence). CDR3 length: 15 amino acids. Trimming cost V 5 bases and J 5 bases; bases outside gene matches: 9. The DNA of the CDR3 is TGTGCCAGCAGCCCTTACAGGGGGCCGGATACTGAAGCTTTCTTT. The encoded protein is CASSPYRGPDTEAFF.

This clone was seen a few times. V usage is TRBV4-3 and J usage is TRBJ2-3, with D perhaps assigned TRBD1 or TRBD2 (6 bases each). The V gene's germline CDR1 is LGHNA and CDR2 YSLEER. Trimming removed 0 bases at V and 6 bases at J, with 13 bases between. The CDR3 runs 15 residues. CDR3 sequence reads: CASSQDKWGADTQYF. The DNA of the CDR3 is TGCGCCAGCAGCCAAGATAAGTGGGGGGCCGATACGCAGTATTTT.

The CDR3 sequence is CASSLYDQGARPTF. The CDR3 region has the DNA TGCGCCAGCAGCTTGTATGACCAGGGGGCGCGTCCCACCTTC. The gene calls are TRBV5-1 and TRBJ1-2, with 8 bases that match TRBD1. This CDR3 contains 14 residues. V lost 1 base and J lost 13; bases outside the gene matches: 12. Germline V CDR1 and CDR2: SGHRS, YFSETQ. Filled out from reference TRBV5-1 and TRBJ1-2, the complete variable domain reads KAGVTQTPRYLIKTRGQQVTLSCSPISGHRSVSWYQQTPGQGLQFLFEYFSETQRNKGNFPGRFSGRQFSNSRSEMNVSTLELGDSALYLCASSLYDQGARPTFGSGTRLTVV.

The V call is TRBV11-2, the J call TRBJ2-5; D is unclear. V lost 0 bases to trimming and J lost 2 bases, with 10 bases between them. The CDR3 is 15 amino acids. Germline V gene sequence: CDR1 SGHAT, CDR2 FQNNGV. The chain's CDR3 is CASSLELRAQETQYF. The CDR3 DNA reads TGTGCCAGCAGCTTAGAGCTCCGGGCTCAAGAGACCCAGTACTTC.

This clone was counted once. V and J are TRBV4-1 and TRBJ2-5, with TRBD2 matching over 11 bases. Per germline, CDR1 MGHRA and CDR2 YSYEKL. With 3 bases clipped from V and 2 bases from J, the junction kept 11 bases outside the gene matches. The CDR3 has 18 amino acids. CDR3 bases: TGCGCCAGCAGCCACGCCGGGCTAGCGGGGGGAACTCAAGAGACCCAGTACTTC. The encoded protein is CASSHAGLAGGTQETQYF.

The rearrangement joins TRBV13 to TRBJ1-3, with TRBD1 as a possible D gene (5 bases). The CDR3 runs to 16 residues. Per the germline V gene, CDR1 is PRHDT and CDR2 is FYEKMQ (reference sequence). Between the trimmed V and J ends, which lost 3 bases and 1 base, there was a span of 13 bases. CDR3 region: CASSFSTEASGNTIYF. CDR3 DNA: TGTGCCAGCAGCTTCTCGACAGAGGCTTCTGGAAACACCATATATTTT.